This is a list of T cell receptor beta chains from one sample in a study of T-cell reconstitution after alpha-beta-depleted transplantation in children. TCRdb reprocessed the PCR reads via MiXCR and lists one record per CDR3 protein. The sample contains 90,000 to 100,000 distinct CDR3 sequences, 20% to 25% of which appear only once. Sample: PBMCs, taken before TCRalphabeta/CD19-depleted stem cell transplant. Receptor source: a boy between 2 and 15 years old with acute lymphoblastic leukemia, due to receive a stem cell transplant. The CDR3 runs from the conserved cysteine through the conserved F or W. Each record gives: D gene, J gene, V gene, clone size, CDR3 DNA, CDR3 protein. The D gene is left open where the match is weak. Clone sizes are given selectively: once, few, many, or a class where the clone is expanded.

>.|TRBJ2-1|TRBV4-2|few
TGTGCCAGCAGCCAGGAACCGGCCCTAGCGAACAATGAGCAGTTCTTC
CASSQEPALANNEQFF
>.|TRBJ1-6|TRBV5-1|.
TGCGCCAGCAGCTTGGGTACTAGTAATTCACCCCTCCACTTT
CASSLGTSNSPLHF
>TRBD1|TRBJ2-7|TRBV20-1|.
TGCAGTGCTAACCCACGACAGGGGATAACCTACGAGCAGTACTTC
CSANPRQGITYEQYF
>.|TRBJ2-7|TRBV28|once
TGTGCCAGCAGTCAGGATTCCTACGAGCAGTACTTC
CASSQDSYEQYF
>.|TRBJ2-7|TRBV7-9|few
TGTGCCAGCAGCTCGGTCAGCTCCTACGAGCAGTACTTC
CASSSVSSYEQYF
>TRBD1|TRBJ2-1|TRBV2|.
TGTGCCAGCAGTGAACGGGTGACAGGGAATGAGCAGTTCTTC
CASSERVTGNEQFF
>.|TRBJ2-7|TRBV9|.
TGTGCCAGCAGCTCTAAGTTGGGGAACTCCTACGAGCAGTACTTC
CASSSKLGNSYEQYF
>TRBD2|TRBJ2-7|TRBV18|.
TGTGCCAGCTCTAGCGGGAGTGAGGGCGAGCAGTACTTC
CASSSGSEGEQYF
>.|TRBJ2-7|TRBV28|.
TGTGCCAGCAGTCCCCGGGACCGAGCCTACGAGCAGTACTTC
CASSPRDRAYEQYF
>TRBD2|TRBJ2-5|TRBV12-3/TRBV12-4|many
TGTGCCAGCAGTCCGCGGGGGAGCGGACAAGAGACCCAGTACTTC
CASSPRGSGQETQYF
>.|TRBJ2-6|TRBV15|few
TGTGCCACCAGCAGAGATCCGCAAGGGAGGACTGGGGCCAACGTCCTGACTTTC
CATSRDPQGRTGANVLTF
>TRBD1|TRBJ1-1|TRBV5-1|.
TGCGCCAGCAGCACGGCCAACAGGGGGCTCATGACTGAAGCTTTCTTT
CASSTANRGLMTEAFF
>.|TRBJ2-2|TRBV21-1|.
TGTGCCAGCAGCAAAGCTTCCTCTAGCGGAGGGGCCACCGGGGAGCTGTTTTTT
CASSKASSSGGATGELFF
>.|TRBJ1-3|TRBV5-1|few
TGCGCCAGCAGCTTGCCGGAGGCTGGAAACACCATATATTTT
CASSLPEAGNTIYF
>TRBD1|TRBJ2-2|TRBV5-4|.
TGTGCCAGCAGCCAAACAGGGGACACCGGGGAGCTGTTTTTT
CASSQTGDTGELFF
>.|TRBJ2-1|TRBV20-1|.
TGCAGTGCTAGCGGGGTGAATGAGCAGTTCTTC
CSASGVNEQFF
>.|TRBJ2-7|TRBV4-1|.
TGCGCCAGCAGCCAACGGGTTGTCTACGAGCAGTACTTC
CASSQRVVYEQYF
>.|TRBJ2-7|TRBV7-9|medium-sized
TGTGCCAGCAGCTTAGGCAGGGTTCCCTACGAGCAGTACTTC
CASSLGRVPYEQYF
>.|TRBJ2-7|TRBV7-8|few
TGTGCCAGCAGCCAGGCCTCCAGAAGGGGCGAGCAGTACTTC
CASSQASRRGEQYF
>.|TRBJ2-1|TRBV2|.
TGTGCCAGCAGCGGTCAAATGGGGGTCCACAATGAGCAGTTCTTC
CASSGQMGVHNEQFF
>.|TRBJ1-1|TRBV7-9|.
TGTGCCAGCAGCTCCCCAGGTCTGGCCACTGAAGCTTTCTTT
CASSSPGLATEAFF
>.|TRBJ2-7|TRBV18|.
TGTGCCAGCTCACCGACCCCGGGGGTAGCGGAGGGAGCAGGAGCTTGGGAGCAGTACTTC
CASSPTPGVAEGAGAWEQYF
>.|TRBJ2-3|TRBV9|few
TGTGCCAGCAGCGACCCCGGCCGCACAGATACGCAGTATTTT
CASSDPGRTDTQYF
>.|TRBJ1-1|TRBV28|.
TGTGCCAGCAGAGGTGAGAAAGCTTTCTTT
CASRGEKAFF
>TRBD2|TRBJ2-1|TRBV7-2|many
TGTGCCAGCAGCTTAACTAGCGGGAGTCTCAATGAGCAGTTCTTC
CASSLTSGSLNEQFF
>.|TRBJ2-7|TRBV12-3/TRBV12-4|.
TGTGCCAGCAGTTTTACATACTCGGATAGCTACGAGCAGTACTTC
CASSFTYSDSYEQYF
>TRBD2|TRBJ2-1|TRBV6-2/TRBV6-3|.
TGTGCCAGCAGTCCCCCCCCAGCGGGAGGTAACAATGAGCAGTTCTTC
CASSPPPAGGNNEQFF
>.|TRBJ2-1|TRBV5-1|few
TGCGCCAGCAGCCCCCTTCTAGGAGGAGAGGGGAATGAGCAGTTCTTC
CASSPLLGGEGNEQFF
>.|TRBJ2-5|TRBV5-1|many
TGCGCCAGCAGCTTCCAAGAGACCCAGTACTTC
CASSFQETQYF
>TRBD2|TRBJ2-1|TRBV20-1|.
TGCAGTGCTAGAGACGGGAGGGCCGATAATGAGCAGTTCTTC
CSARDGRADNEQFF
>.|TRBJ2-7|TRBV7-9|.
TGTGCCAGCAGCTTCCCAAATCGGCACGAGCAGTACTTC
CASSFPNRHEQYF
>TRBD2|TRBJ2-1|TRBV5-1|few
TGCGCCAGCAGCTTGGGCCCGTCCGGGACTAGCGGTTACAATGAGCAGTTCTTC
CASSLGPSGTSGYNEQFF
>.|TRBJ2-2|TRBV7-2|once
.
CASSRLMTLRAPGSCFF
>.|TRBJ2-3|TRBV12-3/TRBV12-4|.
TGTGCCAGCAGCTCAACTAGTTTTAGCACAGATACGCAGTATTTT
CASSSTSFSTDTQYF
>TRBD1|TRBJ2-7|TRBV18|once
TGTGCCAGCTCACCCGACAGGGCTCACGAGCAGTACTTC
CASSPDRAHEQYF
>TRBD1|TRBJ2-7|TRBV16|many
TGTGCCAGCAGCCCCCGGACAGGGGTAACCTACGAGCAGTACTTC
CASSPRTGVTYEQYF
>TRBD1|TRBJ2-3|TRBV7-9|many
TGTGCCAGCAGCTTTCAACGACAGGGTAGCACAGATACGCAGTATTTT
CASSFQRQGSTDTQYF
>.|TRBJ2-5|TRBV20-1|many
TGCAGTGCTATATATGGAGGGGCACGGGAGACCCAGTACTTC
CSAIYGGARETQYF
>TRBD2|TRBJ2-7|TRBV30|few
TGTGCCTGGAGGTACGGACTAGCGGGAGACGAGCAGTACTTC
CAWRYGLAGDEQYF
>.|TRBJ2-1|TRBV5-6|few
TGTGCCAGCATTGGGGTAATTAGCTCCTACAATGAGCAGTTCTTC
CASIGVISSYNEQFF
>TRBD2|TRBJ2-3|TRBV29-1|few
TGCAGCGTTGAAGCTTCTAGCGGGAGGATGTCAGATACGCAGTATTTT
CSVEASSGRMSDTQYF
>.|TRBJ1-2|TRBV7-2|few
TGTGCCAGCAGCTTAGGGGCTGGGGGAGGTGGCTACACCTTC
CASSLGAGGGGYTF
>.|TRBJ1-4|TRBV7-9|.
TGTGCCAGCAGCCCCGGACAGCACTCAAATGAAAAACTGTTTTTT
CASSPGQHSNEKLFF
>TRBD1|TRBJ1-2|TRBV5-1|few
TGCGCCAGCAGCTTGCTAACAGGGGACCTTGGAGGCTACACCTTC
CASSLLTGDLGGYTF
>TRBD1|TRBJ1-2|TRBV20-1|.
TGCAGTGCCAGATTAGACAGGGAGTTTGGCTACACCTTC
CSARLDREFGYTF
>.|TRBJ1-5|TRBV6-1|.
TGTGCCAGCAGCCGTACTGACGGACAAGGGCCCCAGCATTTT
CASSRTDGQGPQHF
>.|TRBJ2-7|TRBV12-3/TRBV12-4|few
TGTGCCAGCAGTTCCCCCTACGAGCAGTACTTC
CASSSPYEQYF
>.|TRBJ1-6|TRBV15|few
TGTGCCACCAGCATGCCTGGGTCACCCCTCCACTTT
CATSMPGSPLHF
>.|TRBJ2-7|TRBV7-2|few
TGTGCCAGCAGCTTAGGGGTTAGAATGGGCGCCTACGAGCAGTACTTC
CASSLGVRMGAYEQYF
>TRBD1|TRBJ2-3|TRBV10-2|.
TGCGCCAGCACGGGACAGGGGACAGATACGCAGTATTTT
CASTGQGTDTQYF
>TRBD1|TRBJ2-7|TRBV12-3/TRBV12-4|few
TGTGCCAGCAGCACCGGGACAGGGGGCCGCGAGCAGTACTTC
CASSTGTGGREQYF
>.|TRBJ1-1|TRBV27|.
TGTGCCAGCAGTTTTACGGGCGGGAACACTGAAGCTTTCTTT
CASSFTGGNTEAFF
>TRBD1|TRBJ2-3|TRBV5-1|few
TGCGCCAGCAGCCTGGTGGCAGGGGGCGCGGCCCGCGATACGCAGTATTTT
CASSLVAGGAARDTQYF
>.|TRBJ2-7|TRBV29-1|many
TGCAGCGCCCAGGGTTCTGGCTACGAGCAGTACTTC
CSAQGSGYEQYF
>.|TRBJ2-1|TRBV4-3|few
TGCGCCAGCAGCCCCGCACTAGGGGATGAGCAGTTCTTC
CASSPALGDEQFF
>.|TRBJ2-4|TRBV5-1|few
TGCGCCAGCAGCCCGGGCGCCACAGGGCCCAAAAACATTCAGTACTTC
CASSPGATGPKNIQYF
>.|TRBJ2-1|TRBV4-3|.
TGCGCCAGCAGCCAAGACACGGACTCTGAGCAGTTCTTC
CASSQDTDSEQFF
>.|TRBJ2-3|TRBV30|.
TGTGCCTGGAGCCTGGCAGATACGCAGTATTTT
CAWSLADTQYF
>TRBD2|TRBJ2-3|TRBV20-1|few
TGCAGTGCTGACGGGACTAGCGGAGGGGCCGGGGGAGATACGCAGTATTTT
CSADGTSGGAGGDTQYF